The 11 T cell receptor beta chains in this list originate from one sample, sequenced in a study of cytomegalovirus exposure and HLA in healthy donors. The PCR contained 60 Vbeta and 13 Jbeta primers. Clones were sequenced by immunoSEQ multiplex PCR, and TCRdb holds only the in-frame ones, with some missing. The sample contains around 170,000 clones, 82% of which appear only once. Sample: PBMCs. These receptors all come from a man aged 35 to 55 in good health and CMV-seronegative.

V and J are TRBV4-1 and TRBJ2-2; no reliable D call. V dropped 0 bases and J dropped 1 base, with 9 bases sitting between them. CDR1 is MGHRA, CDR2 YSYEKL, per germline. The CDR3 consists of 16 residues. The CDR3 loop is CASSQDRRVNTGELFF. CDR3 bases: TGCGCCAGCAGCCAAGATAGACGGGTGAACACCGGGGAGCTGTTTTTT.

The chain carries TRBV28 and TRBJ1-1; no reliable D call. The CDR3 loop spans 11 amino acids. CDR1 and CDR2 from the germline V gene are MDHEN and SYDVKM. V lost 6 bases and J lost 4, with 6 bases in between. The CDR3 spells CASSPRTEAFF. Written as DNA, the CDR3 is TGTGCCAGCAGCCCCCGCACTGAAGCTTTCTTT.

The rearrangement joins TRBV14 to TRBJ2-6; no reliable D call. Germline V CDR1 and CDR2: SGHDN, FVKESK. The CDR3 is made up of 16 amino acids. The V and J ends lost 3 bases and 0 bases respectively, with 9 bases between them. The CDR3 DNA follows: TGTGCCAGCAGCCACGGCGGATACTCTGGGGCCAACGTCCTGACTTTC. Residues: CASSHGGYSGANVLTF.

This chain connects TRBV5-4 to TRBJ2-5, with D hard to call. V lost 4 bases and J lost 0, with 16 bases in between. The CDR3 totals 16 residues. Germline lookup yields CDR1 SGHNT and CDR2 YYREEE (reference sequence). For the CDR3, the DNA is TGTGCCAGCAGCCCCCCCGGAACCAGGTACCAAGAGACCCAGTACTTC. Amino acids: CASSPPGTRYQETQYF.

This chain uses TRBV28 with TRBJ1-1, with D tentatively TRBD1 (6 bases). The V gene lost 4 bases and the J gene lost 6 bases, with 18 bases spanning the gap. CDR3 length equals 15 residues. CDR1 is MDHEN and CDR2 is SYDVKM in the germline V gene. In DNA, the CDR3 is TGTGCCAGCAGTTCAAGCAACAGGGTCTACCCTGAAGCTTTCTTT. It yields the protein CASSSSNRVYPEAFF.

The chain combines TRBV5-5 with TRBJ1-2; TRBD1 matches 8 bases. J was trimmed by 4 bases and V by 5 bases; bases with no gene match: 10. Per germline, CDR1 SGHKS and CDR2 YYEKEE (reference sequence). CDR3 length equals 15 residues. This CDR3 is CASSGSGTGPYGYTF. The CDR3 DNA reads TGTGCCAGCAGTGGATCCGGGACAGGTCCCTATGGCTACACCTTC.

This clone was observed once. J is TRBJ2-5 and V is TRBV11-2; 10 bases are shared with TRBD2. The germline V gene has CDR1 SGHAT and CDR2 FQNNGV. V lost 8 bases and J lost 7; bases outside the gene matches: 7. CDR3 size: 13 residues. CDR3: CASGRTSGGTQYF. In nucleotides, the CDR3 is TGTGCCAGCGGTCGGACTAGCGGTGGGACCCAGTACTTC.

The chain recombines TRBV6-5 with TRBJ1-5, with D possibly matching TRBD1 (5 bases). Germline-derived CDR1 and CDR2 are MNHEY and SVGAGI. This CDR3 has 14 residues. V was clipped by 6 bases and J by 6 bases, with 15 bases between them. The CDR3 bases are TGTGCCAGCAGCGACGGTAGGGGTATTCAGCCCCAGCATTTT. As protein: CASSDGRGIQPQHF.

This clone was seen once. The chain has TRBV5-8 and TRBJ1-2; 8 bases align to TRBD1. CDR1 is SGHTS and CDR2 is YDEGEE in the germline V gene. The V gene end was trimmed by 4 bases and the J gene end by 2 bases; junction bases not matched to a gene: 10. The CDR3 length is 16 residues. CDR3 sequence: CASSARTDRANYGYTF. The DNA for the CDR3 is TGTGCCAGCAGCGCCCGGACGGACAGGGCCAACTATGGCTACACCTTC. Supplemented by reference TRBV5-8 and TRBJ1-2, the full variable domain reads EAGVTQSPTHLIKTRGQQATLRCSPISGHTSVYWYQQALGLGLQFLLWYDEGEERNRGNFPPRFSGRQFPNYSSELNVNALELEDSALYLCASSARTDRANYGYTFGSGTRLTVV.

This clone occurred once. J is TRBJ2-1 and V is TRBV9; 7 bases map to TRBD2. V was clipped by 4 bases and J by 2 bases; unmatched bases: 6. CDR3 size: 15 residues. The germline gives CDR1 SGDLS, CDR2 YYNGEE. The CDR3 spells CASSPSGVTYNEQFF. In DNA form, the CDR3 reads TGTGCCAGCAGCCCGAGCGGGGTGACCTACAATGAGCAGTTCTTC. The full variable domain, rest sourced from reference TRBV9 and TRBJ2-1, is DSGVTQTPKHLITATGQRVTLRCSPRSGDLSVYWYQQSLDQGLQFLIQYYNGEERAKGNILERFSAQQFPDLHSELNLSSLELGDSALYFCASSPSGVTYNEQFFGPGTRLTVL.

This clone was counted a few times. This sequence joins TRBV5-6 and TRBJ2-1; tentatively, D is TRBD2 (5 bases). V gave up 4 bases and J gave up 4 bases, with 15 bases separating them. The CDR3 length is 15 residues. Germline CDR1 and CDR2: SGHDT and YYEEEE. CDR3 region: CASSDGLEEYNEQFF. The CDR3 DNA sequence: TGTGCCAGCAGCGATGGACTGGAAGAGTACAATGAGCAGTTCTTC.